These T cell receptor beta chains were read from a single sample in a study of technical replicates of blood from a few donors. Generated by immunoSEQ multiplex PCR, the TCRdb table keeps only in-frame clones and is missing some. In the table there are 66,000 or so clones, approximately 97% of which are singletons. Sequenced: T cells isolated from PBMCs. These receptors originate from a human donor in good health. The CDR3 runs from the conserved cysteine through the conserved F or W. A D gene is named only where the DNA matches it firmly. Clone size is stated in some rows and not others, as once, few, many or a class when expanded.

v_call: TRBV9; d_call: TRBD2; j_call: TRBJ2-3; clone_size: .; cdr3_aa: CASSAVGGGRTTDTQYF; cdr3_nt: TGTGCCAGCAGCGCCGTAGGCGGGGGTCGGACCACAGATACGCAGTATTTT
v_call: TRBV11-3; d_call: TRBD1; j_call: TRBJ2-2; clone_size: .; cdr3_aa: CASSQNDRAPLGELFF; cdr3_nt: TGTGCCAGCAGCCAAAACGACAGGGCCCCTTTAGGGGAGCTGTTTTTT
v_call: TRBV27; d_call: TRBD1; j_call: TRBJ1-5; clone_size: .; cdr3_aa: CASSRDRGLGQPQHF; cdr3_nt: TGTGCCAGCAGCCGGGACAGGGGGCTGGGGCAGCCCCAGCATTTT
v_call: TRBV18; d_call: .; j_call: TRBJ1-1; clone_size: .; cdr3_aa: CASSPDMNTEAFF; cdr3_nt: TGTGCCAGCTCACCAGACATGAACACTGAAGCTTTCTTT
v_call: TRBV28; d_call: .; j_call: TRBJ2-2; clone_size: .; cdr3_aa: CASSFIPYFPNNLRSGELFF; cdr3_nt: TGTGCCAGCAGTTTCATCCCCTACTTCCCTAACAACCTCCGGAGCGGGGAGCTGTTTTTT
v_call: TRBV5-4; d_call: TRBD1; j_call: TRBJ2-7; clone_size: .; cdr3_aa: CASSQLRDSTYEQYF; cdr3_nt: TGTGCCAGCAGCCAACTAAGGGACAGCACCTACGAGCAGTACTTC
v_call: TRBV28; d_call: TRBD2; j_call: TRBJ2-3; clone_size: once; cdr3_aa: CASSFNLAGGDTQYF; cdr3_nt: TGTGCCAGCAGTTTTAACCTAGCGGGAGGAGATACGCAGTATTTT
v_call: TRBV27; d_call: .; j_call: TRBJ2-1; clone_size: .; cdr3_aa: CASSLSAGPSLHNEQFF; cdr3_nt: TGTGCCAGCAGTTTATCCGCAGGCCCCTCTCTACACAATGAGCAGTTCTTC
v_call: TRBV11-2; d_call: .; j_call: TRBJ1-5; clone_size: .; cdr3_aa: CASSISVNQPQHF; cdr3_nt: TGTGCCAGCAGCATCAGCGTCAATCAGCCCCAGCATTTT
v_call: TRBV9; d_call: .; j_call: TRBJ2-2; clone_size: .; cdr3_aa: CASSLGAAGELFF; cdr3_nt: TGTGCCAGCAGCTTAGGCGCCGCCGGGGAGCTGTTTTTT
v_call: TRBV5-1; d_call: TRBD2; j_call: TRBJ2-5; clone_size: .; cdr3_aa: CASSLTSGGSTSETQYF; cdr3_nt: TGCGCCAGCAGCTTAACTAGCGGGGGTTCCACCAGCGAGACCCAGTACTTC
v_call: TRBV6-5; d_call: TRBD1; j_call: TRBJ2-5; clone_size: .; cdr3_aa: CASNLNRDRVETQYF; cdr3_nt: TGTGCCAGCAACCTAAATCGGGACAGGGTAGAGACCCAGTACTTC
v_call: TRBV7-9; d_call: .; j_call: TRBJ1-1; clone_size: .; cdr3_aa: CASSLARGRAGTEAFF; cdr3_nt: TGTGCCAGCAGCTTAGCGCGGGGTAGGGCGGGCACTGAAGCTTTCTTT
v_call: TRBV28; d_call: .; j_call: TRBJ1-3; clone_size: .; cdr3_aa: CASAQALSGNTIYF; cdr3_nt: TGTGCCAGCGCCCAAGCTCTCTCTGGAAACACCATATATTTT
v_call: TRBV6-5; d_call: TRBD1; j_call: TRBJ1-1; clone_size: once; cdr3_aa: CASRIPGQGINEAFF; cdr3_nt: TGTGCCAGCAGGATACCGGGACAGGGAATAAATGAAGCTTTCTTT
v_call: TRBV19; d_call: .; j_call: TRBJ1-3; clone_size: .; cdr3_aa: CASSTGNTIYF; cdr3_nt: TGTGCCAGTAGTACAGGAAACACCATATATTTT
v_call: TRBV29-1; d_call: TRBD1; j_call: TRBJ1-1; clone_size: .; cdr3_aa: CSVKLTGFGDTEAFF; cdr3_nt: TGCAGCGTTAAATTGACAGGGTTTGGTGACACTGAAGCTTTCTTT
v_call: TRBV19; d_call: .; j_call: TRBJ2-7; clone_size: .; cdr3_aa: CASSIDRAGREQYF; cdr3_nt: TGTGCCAGTAGTATAGATCGGGCAGGGCGCGAGCAGTACTTC
v_call: TRBV5-1; d_call: TRBD1; j_call: TRBJ2-1; clone_size: .; cdr3_aa: CASSLVRTGGRNEQFF; cdr3_nt: TGCGCCAGCAGCTTAGTTCGGACAGGGGGTCGGAATGAGCAGTTCTTC